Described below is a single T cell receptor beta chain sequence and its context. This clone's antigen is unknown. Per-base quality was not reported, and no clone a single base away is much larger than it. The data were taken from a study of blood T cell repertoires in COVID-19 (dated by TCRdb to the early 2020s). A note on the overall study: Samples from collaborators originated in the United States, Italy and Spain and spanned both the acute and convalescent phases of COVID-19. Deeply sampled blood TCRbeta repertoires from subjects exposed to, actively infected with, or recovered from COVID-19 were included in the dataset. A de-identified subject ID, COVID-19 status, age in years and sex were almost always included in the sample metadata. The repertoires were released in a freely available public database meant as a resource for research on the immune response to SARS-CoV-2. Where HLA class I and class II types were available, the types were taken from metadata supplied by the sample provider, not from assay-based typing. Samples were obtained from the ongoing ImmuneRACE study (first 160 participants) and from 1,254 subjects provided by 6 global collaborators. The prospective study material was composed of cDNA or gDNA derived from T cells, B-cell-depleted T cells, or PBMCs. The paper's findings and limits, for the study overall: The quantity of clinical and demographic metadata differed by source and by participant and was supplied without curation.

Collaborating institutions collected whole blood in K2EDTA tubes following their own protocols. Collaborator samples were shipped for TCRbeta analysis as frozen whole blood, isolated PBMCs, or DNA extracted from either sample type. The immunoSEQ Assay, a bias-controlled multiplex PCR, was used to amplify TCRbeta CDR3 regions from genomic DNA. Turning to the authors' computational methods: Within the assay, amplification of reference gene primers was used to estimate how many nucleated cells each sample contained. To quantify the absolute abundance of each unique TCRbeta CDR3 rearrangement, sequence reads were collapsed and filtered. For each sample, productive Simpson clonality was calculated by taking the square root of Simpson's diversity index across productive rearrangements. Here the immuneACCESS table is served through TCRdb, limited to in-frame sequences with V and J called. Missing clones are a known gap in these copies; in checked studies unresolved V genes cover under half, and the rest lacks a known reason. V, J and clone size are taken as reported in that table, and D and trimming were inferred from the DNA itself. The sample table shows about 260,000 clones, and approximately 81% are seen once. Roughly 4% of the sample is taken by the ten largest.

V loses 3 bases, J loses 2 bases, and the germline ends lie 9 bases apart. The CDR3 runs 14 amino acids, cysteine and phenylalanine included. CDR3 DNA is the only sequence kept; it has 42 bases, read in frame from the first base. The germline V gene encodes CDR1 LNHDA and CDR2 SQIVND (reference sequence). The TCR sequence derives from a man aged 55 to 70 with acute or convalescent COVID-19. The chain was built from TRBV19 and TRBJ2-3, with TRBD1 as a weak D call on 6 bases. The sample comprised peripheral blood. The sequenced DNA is TGTGCCAGTAGTATGTACAGGGTCACAGATACGCAGTATTTT. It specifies CASSMYRVTDTQYF.